These T cell receptor beta chains were read from a single sample in a study of response to subunit inactivated influenza vaccine. TCRdb ran MiXCR on the RT-PCR reads and lists one entry per CDR3 protein. The sample holds a few hundred thousand distinct CDR3 sequences, 13% to 15% seen once. The sample consisted of PBMCs from blood, taken approximately 12 days after vaccination. These receptors all stem from a man aged 50-60 years who received an inactivated influenza vaccine. Each CDR3 is given without its conserved first and last residue.

V gene | CDR3 protein
TRBV7-6 | ASSLVTGTGELF
TRBV3-1 | ASSQVGSTNTGELF
TRBV20-1 | SARVAGGPSDTQY
TRBV5-4 | APSRAGDYNEQF
TRBV12-3/TRBV12-4 | ASRLKSTTLTGALDGPYNEQF
TRBV6-1 | ASSAGLAVVSYNEQF
TRBV29-1 | SVGDRRETQY
TRBV10-3 | AISEGTNSNQPQH
TRBV7-2 | ASSPALVSETQY
TRBV6-2/TRBV6-3 | ASRRTGLGANVLT
TRBV3-1 | ASSQSVTGLASEQY
TRBV20-1 | SARDAGQALYGYT
TRBV7-7 | ASSLVDVDSTNTGELF
TRBV15 | ATSRVQGVEQF
TRBV7-2 | ASSLDPGYNSPLH
TRBV18 | ASSPSLYEQY
TRBV12-3/TRBV12-4 | ASSFIGNNSPLH
TRBV4-3 | ASSQDLSGASTDTQY
TRBV4-1 | ASSQDRALSMAGYT
TRBV5-5 | ASSTTSGTYNEQF
TRBV13 | ASSRSGTSYEQY
TRBV12-3/TRBV12-4 | ASREGQGFRTGELF